A single sample is the source of the 4 T cell receptor beta chains below, sequenced in a study of T-cell reconstitution after alpha-beta-depleted transplantation in children. Unique molecular identifiers were built into the TCRbeta library. TCRdb used MiXCR to reprocess the PCR reads, holding one entry per CDR3 protein. The data hold around 580,000 distinct CDR3 sequences, with 20% to 25% observed a single time. Source: PBMCs, mostly from graft donor cells, taken 360 days after TCRalphabeta/CD19-depleted stem cell transplant. These receptors came from a boy in the first two years of life who had a stem cell transplant for acute myeloid leukemia, so the T cells may come from the graft donor.

This clonotype was observed many times. The J gene is TRBJ1-4, the V gene TRBV5-5; D might be TRBD1 (5 bases). Germline V gives CDR1 SGHKS, CDR2 YYEKEE (reference sequence). V was trimmed by 2 bases and J by 8 bases, leaving 13 bases between them. The CDR3 is 14 amino acids. CDR3 coding DNA: TGTGCCAGCAGCTTCGGGAGGGGAGGAGAAAAACTGTTTTTT. This gives the protein CASSFGRGGEKLFF.

The chain has TRBV6-1 and TRBJ2-7; 10 nucleotides agree with TRBD1. In germline, CDR1 is MNHNS, CDR2 SASEGT. CDR3 length: 16 amino acids. Losses at the gene ends were 8 bases for V and 4 bases for J; bases not matched to a gene: 14. The CDR3 protein is CASPKTGQGLYYEQYF. CDR3 in DNA: TGTGCCAGCCCAAAAACGGGACAGGGGCTCTATTACGAGCAGTACTTC.

In its sample, this clonotype was seen a few times. The chain's CDR3 is CASSRLADINTGELFF. CDR3 sequence (DNA): TGTGCCAGCAGCAGACTAGCGGACATAAACACCGGGGAGCTGTTTTTT. This chain uses TRBV7-9 with TRBJ2-2; the match to TRBD2 covers 9 bases. The V gene end was trimmed by 5 bases and the J gene end by 2 bases; junction bases not matched to a gene: 6. CDR1 and CDR2 from the germline V gene are SEHNR and FQNEAQ (reference sequence). CDR3 length: 16 amino acids.

This clonotype was seen a few times. CDR3 in DNA: TGCAGCGTCGACACTAGCGGGGGGAACACCGGGGAGCTGTTTTTT. Encoded protein: CSVDTSGGNTGELFF. V is TRBV29-1 and J is TRBJ2-2, with TRBD2 matching 11 bases. The CDR3 runs to 15 residues. Germline CDR1 SQVTM, CDR2 ANQGSEA. V was clipped by 6 bases and J by 1 base; unmatched bases: 4.